Described below is a single T cell receptor beta chain sequence and its context. Its antigen is unidentified. The same CDR3 arises from other DNA sequences in this sample as well. This specimen belongs to a study of shared clonotypes between healthy human individuals. Study outcomes and limitations: Naive subsets usually exceeded memory subsets in estimated richness. About 5% of naive CD4 clonotypes were shared across four donors. Generation probability values for non-shared clonotypes were lower than those for clonotypes shared by all four donors.

Germline V lookup: CDR1 SNHLY, CDR2 FYNNEI. The CDR3 consists of 14 residues. V dropped 4 bases and J dropped 5; count of bases not matched to a gene: 7. The donors were adults (healthy and HIV-negative) with no recent acute infections or vaccinations. Assay used: immunoSEQ multiplex PCR; TCRdb lists only in-frame clones, some missing. The sample lists approximately 2,300,000 clones, around 93% occurring once. This chain connects TRBV2 to TRBJ1-1; TRBD1 aligns across 7 bases. The sequenced sample was naive CD4+ T cells from PBMCs. Sample subset: CD45RA+ positively selected. The receptor's source is a man aged 18 to 29 in good health. Some clones in this sample may be carry-over from other donors' samples. CDR3 nucleotides: TGTGCCAGCAGTGTTGAGGGGGCTGATACTGAAGCTTTCTTT. This encodes CASSVEGADTEAFF.